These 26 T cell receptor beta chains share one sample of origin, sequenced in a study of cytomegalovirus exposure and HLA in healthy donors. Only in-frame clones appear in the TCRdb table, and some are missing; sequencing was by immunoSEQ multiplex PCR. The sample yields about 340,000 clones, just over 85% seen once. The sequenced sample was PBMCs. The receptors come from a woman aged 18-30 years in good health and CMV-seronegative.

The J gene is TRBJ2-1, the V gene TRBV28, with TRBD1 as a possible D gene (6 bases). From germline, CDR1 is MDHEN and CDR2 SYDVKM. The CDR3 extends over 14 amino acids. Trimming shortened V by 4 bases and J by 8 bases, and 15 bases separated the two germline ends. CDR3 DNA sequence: TGTGCCAGCAGTTCATCAGGGGAAAGCTATGAGCAGTTCTTC. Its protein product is CASSSSGESYEQFF.

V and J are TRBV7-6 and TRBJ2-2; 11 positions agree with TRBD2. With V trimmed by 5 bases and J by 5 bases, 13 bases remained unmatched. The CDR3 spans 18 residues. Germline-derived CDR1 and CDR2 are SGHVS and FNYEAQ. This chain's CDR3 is CASSPLTSGVKRTGELFF. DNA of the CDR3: TGTGCCAGCAGCCCACTGACTAGCGGGGTAAAGAGGACCGGGGAGCTGTTTTTT.

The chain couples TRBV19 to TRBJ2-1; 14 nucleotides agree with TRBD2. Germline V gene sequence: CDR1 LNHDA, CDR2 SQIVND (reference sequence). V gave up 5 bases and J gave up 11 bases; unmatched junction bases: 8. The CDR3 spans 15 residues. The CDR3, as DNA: TGTGCCAGTAGTGTGGGACTAGCGGGAGAGGAAAAGCAGTTCTTC. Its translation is CASSVGLAGEEKQFF.

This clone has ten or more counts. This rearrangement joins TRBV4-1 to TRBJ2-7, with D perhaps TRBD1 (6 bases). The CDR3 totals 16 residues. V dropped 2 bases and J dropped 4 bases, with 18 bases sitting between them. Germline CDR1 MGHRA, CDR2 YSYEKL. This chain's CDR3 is CASSQPHEGVPYEQYF. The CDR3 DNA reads TGCGCCAGCAGCCAACCCCACGAGGGGGTTCCGTACGAGCAGTACTTC.

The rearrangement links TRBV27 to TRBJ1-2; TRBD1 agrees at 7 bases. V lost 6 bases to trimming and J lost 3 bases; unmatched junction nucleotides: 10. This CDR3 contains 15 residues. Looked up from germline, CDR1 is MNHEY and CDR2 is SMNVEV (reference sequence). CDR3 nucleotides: TGTGCCAGCAGATACCTGGGACAGCCGGACTATGGCTACACCTTC. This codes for CASRYLGQPDYGYTF.

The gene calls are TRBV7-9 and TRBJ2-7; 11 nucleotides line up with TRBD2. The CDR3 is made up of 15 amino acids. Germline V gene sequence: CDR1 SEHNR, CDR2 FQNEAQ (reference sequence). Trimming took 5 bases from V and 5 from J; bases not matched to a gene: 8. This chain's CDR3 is CASSPLAGGIDEQYF. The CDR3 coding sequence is TGTGCCAGCAGCCCTTTAGCGGGAGGGATCGACGAGCAGTACTTC.

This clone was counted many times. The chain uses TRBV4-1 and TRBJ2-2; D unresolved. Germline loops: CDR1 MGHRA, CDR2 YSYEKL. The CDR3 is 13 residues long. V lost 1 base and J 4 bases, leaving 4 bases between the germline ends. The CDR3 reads CASSQVLTGELFF. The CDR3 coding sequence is TGCGCCAGCAGCCAAGTACTCACCGGGGAGCTGTTTTTT.

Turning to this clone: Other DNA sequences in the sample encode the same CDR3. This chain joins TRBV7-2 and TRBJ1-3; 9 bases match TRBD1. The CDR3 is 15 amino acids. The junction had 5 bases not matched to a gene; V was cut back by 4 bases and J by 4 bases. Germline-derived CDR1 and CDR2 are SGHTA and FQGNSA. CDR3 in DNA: TGTGCCAGCAGCTACGGACAGGGGCTGGGAAACACCATATATTTT. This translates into CASSYGQGLGNTIYF.

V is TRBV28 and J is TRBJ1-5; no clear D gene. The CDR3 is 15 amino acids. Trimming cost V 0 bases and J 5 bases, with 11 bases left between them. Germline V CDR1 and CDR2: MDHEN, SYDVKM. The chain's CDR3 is CASSLWGRSDQPQHF. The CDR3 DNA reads TGTGCCAGCAGTTTATGGGGGAGGTCCGATCAGCCCCAGCATTTT.

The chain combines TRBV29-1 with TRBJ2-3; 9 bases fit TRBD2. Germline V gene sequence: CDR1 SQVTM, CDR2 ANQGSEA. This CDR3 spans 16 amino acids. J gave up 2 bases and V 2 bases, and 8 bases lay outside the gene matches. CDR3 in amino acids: CSVELALAGLTDTQYF. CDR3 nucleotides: TGCAGCGTTGAACTGGCTCTAGCGGGACTCACAGATACGCAGTATTTT.

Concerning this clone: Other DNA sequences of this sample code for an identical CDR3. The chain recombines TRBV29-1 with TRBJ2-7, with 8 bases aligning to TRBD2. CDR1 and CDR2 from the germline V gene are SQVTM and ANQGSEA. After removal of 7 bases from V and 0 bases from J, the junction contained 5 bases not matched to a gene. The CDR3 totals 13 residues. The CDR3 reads CSATSGSSYEQYF. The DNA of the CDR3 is TGCAGCGCTACTAGCGGAAGCTCCTACGAGCAGTACTTC.

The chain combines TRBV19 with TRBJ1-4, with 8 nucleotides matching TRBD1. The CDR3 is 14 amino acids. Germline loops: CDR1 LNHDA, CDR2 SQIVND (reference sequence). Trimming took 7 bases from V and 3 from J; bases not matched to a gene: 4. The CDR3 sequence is CASTQGAPNEKLFF. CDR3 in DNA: TGTGCCAGTACCCAGGGGGCTCCTAATGAAAAACTGTTTTTT.

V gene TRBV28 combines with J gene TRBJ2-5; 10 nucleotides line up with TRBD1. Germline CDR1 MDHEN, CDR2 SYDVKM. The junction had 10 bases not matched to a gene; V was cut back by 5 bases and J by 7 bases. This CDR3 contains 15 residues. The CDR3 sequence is CASSHPGTGDGTQYF. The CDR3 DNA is TGTGCCAGCAGTCATCCGGGGACAGGGGACGGGACCCAGTACTTC.

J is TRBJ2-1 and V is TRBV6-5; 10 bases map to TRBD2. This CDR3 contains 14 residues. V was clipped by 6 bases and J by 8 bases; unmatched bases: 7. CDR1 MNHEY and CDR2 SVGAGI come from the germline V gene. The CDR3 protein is CASSKTSGFDEQFF. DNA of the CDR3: TGTGCCAGCAGCAAGACTAGCGGGTTTGATGAGCAGTTCTTC.

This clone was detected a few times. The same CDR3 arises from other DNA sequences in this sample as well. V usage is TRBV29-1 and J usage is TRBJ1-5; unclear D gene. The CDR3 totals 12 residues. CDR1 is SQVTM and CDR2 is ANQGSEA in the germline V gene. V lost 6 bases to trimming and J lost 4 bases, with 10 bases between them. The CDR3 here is CSVGEGNQPQHF. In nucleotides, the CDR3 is TGCAGCGTGGGAGAAGGGAATCAGCCCCAGCATTTT.

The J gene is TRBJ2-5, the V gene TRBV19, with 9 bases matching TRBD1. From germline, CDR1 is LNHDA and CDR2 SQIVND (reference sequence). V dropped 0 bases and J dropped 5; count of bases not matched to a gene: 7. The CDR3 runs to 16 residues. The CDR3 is CASSIETGQGGETQYF. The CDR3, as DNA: TGTGCCAGTAGTATAGAGACGGGACAGGGTGGCGAGACCCAGTACTTC.

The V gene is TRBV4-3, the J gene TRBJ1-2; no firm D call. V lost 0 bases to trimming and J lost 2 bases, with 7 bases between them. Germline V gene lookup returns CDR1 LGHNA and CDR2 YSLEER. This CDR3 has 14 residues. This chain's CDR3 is CASSQERRNYGYTF. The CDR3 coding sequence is TGCGCCAGCAGCCAAGAGAGGAGAAACTATGGCTACACCTTC.

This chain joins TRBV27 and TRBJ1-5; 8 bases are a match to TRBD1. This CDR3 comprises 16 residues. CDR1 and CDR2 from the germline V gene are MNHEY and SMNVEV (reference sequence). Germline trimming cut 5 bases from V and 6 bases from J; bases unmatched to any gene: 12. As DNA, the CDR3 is TGTGCCAGCAGTCTCACAGGGGGTATCCTTAGTCAGCCCCAGCATTTT. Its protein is CASSLTGGILSQPQHF.

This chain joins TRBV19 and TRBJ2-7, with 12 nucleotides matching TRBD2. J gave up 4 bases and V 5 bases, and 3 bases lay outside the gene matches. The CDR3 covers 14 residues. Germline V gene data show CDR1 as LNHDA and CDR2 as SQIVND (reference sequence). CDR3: CASSLAGGIYEQYF. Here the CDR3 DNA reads TGTGCCAGTAGTCTAGCGGGAGGGATATACGAGCAGTACTTC.

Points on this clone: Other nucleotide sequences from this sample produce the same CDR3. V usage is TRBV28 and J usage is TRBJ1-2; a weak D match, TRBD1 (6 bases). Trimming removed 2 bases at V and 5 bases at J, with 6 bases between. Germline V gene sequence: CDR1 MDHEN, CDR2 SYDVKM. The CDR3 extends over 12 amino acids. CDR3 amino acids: CASSLRGYGYTF. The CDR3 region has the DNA TGTGCCAGCAGTTTAAGGGGGTATGGCTACACCTTC.

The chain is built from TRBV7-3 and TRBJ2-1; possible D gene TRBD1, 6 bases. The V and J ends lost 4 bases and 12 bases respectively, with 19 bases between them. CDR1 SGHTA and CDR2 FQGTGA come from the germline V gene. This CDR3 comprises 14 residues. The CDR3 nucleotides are TGTGCCAGCAGCTCCTCAGGGGATCCGGCAGGGCAGTTCTTC. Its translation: CASSSSGDPAGQFF.

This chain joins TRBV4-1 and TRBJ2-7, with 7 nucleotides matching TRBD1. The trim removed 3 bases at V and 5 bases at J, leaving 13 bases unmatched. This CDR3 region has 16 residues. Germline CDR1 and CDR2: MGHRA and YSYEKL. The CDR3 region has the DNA TGCGCCAGCAGCCAGTCCCCCCGAGGGGGCGGCGACGAGCAGTACTTC. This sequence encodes CASSQSPRGGGDEQYF.

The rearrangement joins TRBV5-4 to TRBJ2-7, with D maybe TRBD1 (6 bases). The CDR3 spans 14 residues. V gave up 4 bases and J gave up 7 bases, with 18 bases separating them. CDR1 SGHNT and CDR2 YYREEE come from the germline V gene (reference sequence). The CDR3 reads CASSPEDRSSEQYF. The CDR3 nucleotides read TGTGCCAGCAGCCCGGAGGACAGATCCTCGGAGCAGTACTTC. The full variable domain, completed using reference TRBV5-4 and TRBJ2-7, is ETGVTQSPTHLIKTRGQQVTLRCSSQSGHNTVSWYQQALGQGPQFIFQYYREEENGRGNFPPRFSGLQFPNYSSELNVNALELDDSALYLCASSPEDRSSEQYFGPGTRLTVT.

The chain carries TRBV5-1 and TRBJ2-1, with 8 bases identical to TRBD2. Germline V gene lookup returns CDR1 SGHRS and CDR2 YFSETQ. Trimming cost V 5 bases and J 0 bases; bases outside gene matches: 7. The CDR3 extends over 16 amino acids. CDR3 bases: TGCGCCAGCAGTACCCCGGGAGGGTTCTCCTACAATGAGCAGTTCTTC. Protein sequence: CASSTPGGFSYNEQFF.

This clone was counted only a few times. This CDR3 is CASSGQGLGYTF. The DNA of the CDR3 is TGTGCCAGCAGCGGACAGGGCCTGGGCTACACCTTC. The rearrangement links TRBV9 to TRBJ1-2; 7 positions agree with TRBD1. The V segment lost 3 bases and the J segment 8 bases; nucleotides outside the gene matches: 4. CDR3 length: 12 amino acids. Germline lookup yields CDR1 SGDLS and CDR2 YYNGEE.

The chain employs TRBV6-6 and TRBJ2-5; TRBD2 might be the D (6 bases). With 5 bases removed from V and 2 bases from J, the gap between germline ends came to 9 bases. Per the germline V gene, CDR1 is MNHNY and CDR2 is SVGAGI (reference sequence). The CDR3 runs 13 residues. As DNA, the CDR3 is TGTGCCAGCAGTGGGACTGTTCAAGAGACCCAGTACTTC. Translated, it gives CASSGTVQETQYF.